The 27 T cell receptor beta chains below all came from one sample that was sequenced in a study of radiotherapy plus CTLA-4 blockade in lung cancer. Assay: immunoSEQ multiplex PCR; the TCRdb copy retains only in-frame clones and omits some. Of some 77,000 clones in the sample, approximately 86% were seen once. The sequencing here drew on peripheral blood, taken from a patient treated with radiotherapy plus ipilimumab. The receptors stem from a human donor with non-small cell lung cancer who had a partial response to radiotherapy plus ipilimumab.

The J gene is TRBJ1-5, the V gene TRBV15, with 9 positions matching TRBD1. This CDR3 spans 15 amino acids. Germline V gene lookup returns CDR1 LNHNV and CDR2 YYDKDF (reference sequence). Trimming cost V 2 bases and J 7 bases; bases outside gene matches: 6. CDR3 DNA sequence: TGTGCCACCAGCAGATCACAGGGGGCAGGGCAGCCCCAGCATTTT. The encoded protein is CATSRSQGAGQPQHF.

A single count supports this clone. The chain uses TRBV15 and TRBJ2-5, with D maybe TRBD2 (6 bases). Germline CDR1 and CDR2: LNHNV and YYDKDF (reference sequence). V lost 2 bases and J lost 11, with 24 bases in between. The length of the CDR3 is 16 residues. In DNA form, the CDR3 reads TGTGCCACCAGCAGATTACCGGGACTTCCTAAAGAGAGTCAGTACTTC. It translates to CATSRLPGLPKESQYF.

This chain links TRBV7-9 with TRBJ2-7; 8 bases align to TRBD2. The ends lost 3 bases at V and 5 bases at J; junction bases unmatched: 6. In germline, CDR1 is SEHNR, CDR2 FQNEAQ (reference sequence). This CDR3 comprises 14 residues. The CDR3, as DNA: TGTGCCAGCAGCTTGGCCGGGACTAGTCACGAGCAGTACTTC. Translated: CASSLAGTSHEQYF.

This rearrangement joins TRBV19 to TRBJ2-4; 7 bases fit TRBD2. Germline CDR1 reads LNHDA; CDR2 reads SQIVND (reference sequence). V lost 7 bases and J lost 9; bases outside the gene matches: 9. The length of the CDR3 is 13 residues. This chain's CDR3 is CASMGGSVGIQYF. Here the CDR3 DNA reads TGTGCCAGTATGGGAGGGTCAGTCGGCATTCAGTACTTC.

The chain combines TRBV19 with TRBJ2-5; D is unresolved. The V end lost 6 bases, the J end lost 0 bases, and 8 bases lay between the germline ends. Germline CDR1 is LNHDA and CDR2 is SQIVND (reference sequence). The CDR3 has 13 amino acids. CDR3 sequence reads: CASSRQDQETQYF. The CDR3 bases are TGTGCCAGTAGCCGACAAGACCAAGAGACCCAGTACTTC.

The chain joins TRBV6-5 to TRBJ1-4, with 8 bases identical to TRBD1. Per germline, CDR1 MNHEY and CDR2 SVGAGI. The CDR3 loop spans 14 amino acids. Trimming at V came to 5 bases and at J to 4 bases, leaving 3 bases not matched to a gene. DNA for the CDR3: TGTGCCAGCAGTCCGGGACAGGATAATGAAAAACTGTTTTTT. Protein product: CASSPGQDNEKLFF.

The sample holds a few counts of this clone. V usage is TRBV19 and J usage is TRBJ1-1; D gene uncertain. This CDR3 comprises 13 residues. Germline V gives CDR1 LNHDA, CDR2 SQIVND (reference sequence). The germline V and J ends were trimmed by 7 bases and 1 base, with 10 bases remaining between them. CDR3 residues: CASTPIGNTEAFF. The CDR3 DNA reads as TGTGCCAGTACCCCCATCGGGAACACTGAAGCTTTCTTT.

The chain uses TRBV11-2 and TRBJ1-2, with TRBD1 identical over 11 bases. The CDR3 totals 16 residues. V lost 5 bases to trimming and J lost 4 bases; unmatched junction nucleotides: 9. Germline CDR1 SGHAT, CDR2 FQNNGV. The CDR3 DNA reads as TGTGCCAGCAGCCCCCGGACAGGGGGCGGTGGCTATGGCTACACCTTC. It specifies CASSPRTGGGGYGYTF.

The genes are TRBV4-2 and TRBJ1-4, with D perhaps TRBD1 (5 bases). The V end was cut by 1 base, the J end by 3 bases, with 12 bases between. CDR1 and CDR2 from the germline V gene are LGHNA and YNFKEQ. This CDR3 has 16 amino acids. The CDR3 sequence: CASSQGSGSANEKLFF. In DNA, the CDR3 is TGTGCCAGCAGCCAAGGGTCAGGGTCAGCTAATGAAAAACTGTTTTTT.

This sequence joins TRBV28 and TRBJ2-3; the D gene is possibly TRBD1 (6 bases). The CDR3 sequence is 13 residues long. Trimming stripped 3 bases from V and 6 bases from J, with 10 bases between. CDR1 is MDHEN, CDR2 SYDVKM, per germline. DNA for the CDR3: TGTGCCAGCAGTTTGCAGGGGCGTGATACGCAGTATTTT. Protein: CASSLQGRDTQYF.

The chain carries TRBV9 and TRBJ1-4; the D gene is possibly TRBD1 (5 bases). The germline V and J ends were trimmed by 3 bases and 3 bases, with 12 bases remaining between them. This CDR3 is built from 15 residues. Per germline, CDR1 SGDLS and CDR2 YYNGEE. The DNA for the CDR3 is TGTGCCAGCAGCGCCCGCGGAGGGGCTAATGAAAAACTGTTTTTT. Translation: CASSARGGANEKLFF.

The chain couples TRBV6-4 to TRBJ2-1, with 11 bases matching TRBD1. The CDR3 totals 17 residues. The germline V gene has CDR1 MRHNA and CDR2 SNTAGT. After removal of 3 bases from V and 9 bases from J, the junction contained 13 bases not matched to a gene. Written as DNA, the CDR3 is TGTGCCAGCAGTGAAGATTCCGGGACAGGGGGTTTGGGTGAGCAGTTCTTC. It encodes CASSEDSGTGGLGEQFF.

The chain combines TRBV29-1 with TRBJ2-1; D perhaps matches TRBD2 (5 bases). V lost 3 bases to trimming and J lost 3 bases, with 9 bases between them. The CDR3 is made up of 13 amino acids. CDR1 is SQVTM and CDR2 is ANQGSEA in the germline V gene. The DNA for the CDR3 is TGCAGCGTTGACACGGGATACTACAATGAGCAGTTCTTC. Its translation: CSVDTGYYNEQFF.

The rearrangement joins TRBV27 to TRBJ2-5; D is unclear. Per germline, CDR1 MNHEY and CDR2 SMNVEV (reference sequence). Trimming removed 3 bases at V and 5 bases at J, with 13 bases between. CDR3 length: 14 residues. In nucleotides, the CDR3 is TGTGCCAGCAGTTTTGGCCAATACGGGGAGACCCAGTACTTC. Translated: CASSFGQYGETQYF.

CDR3 nucleotides: TGTGCCAGCAACCCAACGGGATACGAGCAGTACTTC. The encoded protein is CASNPTGYEQYF. This chain links TRBV28 with TRBJ2-7; a weak D match, TRBD2 (5 bases). Trimming took 7 bases from V and 4 from J, leaving 11 bases between them. CDR1 MDHEN and CDR2 SYDVKM come from the germline V gene. This CDR3 has 12 residues.

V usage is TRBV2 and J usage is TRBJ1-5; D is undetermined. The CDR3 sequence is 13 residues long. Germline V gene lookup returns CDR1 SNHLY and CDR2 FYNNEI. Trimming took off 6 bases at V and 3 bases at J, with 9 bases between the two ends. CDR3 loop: CASRRAHNQPQHF. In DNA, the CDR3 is TGTGCCAGCAGGAGGGCACACAATCAGCCCCAGCATTTT.

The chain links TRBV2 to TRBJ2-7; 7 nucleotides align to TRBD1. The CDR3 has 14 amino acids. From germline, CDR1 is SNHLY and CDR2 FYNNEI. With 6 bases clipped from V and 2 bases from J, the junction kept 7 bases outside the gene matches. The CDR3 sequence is CASSWDSSTYEQYF. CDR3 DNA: TGTGCCAGCAGCTGGGACAGTTCTACCTACGAGCAGTACTTC.

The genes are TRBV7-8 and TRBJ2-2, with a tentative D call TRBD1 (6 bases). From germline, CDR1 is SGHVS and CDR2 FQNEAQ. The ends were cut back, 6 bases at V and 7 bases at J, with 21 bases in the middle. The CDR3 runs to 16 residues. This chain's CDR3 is CASSTLGPGVGGELFF. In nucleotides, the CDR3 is TGTGCCAGCAGTACACTAGGACCAGGGGTCGGCGGGGAGCTGTTTTTT.

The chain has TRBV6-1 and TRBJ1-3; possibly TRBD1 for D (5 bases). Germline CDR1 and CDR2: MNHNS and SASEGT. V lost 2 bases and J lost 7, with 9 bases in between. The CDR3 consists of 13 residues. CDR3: CASSEQRGNTIYF. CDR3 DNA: TGTGCCAGCAGTGAACAGCGGGGGAACACCATATATTTT.

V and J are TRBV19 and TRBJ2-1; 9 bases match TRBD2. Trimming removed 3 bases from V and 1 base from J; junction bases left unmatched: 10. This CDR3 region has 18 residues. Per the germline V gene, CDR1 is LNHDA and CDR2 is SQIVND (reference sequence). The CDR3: CASSIGSGSWVSYNEQFF. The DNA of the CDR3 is TGTGCCAGTAGTATTGGTAGCGGGAGTTGGGTATCCTACAATGAGCAGTTCTTC.

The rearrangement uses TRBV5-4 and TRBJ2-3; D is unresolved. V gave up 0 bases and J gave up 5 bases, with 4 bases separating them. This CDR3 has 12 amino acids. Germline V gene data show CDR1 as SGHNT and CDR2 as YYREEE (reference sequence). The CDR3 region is CASSLGQDTQYF. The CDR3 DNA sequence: TGTGCCAGCAGCTTGGGGCAAGATACGCAGTATTTT.

DNA of the CDR3: TGTGCCAGCAGTTTAAGGGGTTACGATACGCAGTATTTT. Amino acid sequence: CASSLRGYDTQYF. The chain couples TRBV27 to TRBJ2-3, with D perhaps TRBD1 (5 bases). The V gene's germline CDR1 is MNHEY and CDR2 SMNVEV (reference sequence). Trimming stripped 2 bases from V and 6 bases from J, with 9 bases between. CDR3 size: 13 residues.

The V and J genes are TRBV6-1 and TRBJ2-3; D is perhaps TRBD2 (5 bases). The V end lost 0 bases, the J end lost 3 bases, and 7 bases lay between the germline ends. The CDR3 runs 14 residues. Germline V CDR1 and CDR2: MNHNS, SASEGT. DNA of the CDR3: TGTGCCAGCAGTGAAGCGTCGGGGACAGATACGCAGTATTTT. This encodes CASSEASGTDTQYF.

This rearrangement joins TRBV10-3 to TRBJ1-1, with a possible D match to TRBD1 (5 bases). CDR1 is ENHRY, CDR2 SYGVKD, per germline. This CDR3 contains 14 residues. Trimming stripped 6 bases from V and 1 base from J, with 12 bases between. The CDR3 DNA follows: TGTGCCATCAGCCCGCGGGGGGAGAACACTGAAGCTTTCTTT. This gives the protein CAISPRGENTEAFF.

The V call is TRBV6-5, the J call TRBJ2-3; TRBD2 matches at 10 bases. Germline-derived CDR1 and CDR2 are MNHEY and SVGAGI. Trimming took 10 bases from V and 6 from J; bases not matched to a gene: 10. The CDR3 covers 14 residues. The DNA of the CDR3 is TGTGCCACCGGGGTAGCGGGAGGAAGGGATACGCAGTATTTT. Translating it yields CATGVAGGRDTQYF.

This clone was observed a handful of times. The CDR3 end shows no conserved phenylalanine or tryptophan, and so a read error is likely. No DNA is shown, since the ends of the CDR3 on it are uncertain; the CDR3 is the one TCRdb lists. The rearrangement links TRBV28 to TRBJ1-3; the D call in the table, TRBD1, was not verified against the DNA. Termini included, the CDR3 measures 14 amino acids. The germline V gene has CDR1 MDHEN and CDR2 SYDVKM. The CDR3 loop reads CASSLSAPGTEVFS.

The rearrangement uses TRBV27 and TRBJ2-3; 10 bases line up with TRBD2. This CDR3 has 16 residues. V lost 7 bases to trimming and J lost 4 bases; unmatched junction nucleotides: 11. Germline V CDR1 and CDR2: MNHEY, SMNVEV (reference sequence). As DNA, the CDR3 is TGTGCCAGCACCTCCATTCTAGCGGGAGAGGCAGATACGCAGTATTTT. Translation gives CASTSILAGEADTQYF.